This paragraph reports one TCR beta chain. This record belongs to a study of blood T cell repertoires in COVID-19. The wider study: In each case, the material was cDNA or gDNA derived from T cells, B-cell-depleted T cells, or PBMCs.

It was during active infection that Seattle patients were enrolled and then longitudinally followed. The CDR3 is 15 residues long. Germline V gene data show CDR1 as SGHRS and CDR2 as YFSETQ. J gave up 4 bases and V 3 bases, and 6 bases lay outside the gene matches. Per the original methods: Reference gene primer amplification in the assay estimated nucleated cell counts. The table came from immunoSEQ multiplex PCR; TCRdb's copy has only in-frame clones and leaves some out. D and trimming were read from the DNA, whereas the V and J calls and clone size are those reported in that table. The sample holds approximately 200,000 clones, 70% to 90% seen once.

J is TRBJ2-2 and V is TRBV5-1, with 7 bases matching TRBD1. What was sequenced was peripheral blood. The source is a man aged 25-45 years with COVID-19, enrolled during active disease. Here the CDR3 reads CASSWLTGTTGELFF. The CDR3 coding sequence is TGCGCCAGCAGCTGGTTGACAGGGACCACCGGGGAGCTGTTTTTT.